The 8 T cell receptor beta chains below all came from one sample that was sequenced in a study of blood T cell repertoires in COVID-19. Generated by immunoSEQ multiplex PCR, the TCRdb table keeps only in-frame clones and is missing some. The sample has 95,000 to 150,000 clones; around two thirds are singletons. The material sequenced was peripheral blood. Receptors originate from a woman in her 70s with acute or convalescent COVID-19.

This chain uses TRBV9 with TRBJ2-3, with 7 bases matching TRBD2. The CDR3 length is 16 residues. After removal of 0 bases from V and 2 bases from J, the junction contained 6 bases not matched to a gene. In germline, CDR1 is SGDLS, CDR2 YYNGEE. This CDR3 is CASSVASSGVTDTQYF. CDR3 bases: TGTGCCAGCAGCGTAGCTTCGAGCGGGGTCACAGATACGCAGTATTTT.

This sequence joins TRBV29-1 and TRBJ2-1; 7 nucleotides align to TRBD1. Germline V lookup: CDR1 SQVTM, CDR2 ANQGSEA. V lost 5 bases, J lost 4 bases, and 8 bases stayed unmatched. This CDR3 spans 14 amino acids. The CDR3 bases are TGCAGCGTTAGGCGGACAGGCGAATACAATGAGCAGTTCTTC. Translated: CSVRRTGEYNEQFF.

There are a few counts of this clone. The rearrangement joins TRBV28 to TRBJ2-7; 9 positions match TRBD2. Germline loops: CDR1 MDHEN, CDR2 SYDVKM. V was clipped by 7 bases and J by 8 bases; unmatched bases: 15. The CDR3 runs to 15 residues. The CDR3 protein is CASNGGGALKQQQYF. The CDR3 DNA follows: TGTGCCAGCAATGGCGGGGGGGCTCTAAAGCAACAGCAGTACTTC. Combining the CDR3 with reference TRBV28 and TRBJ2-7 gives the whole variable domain DVKVTQSSRYLVKRTGEKVFLECVQDMDHENMFWYRQDPGLGLRLIYFSYDVKMKEKGDIPEGYSVSREKKERFSLILESASTNQTSMYLCASNGGGALKQQQYFGPGTRLTVT.

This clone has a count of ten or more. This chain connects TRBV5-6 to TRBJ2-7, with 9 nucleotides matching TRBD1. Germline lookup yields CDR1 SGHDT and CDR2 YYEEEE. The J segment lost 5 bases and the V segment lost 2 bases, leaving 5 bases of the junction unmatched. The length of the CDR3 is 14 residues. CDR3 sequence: CASSLQGAGDEQYF. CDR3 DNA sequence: TGTGCCAGCAGCTTACAGGGGGCGGGAGACGAGCAGTACTTC. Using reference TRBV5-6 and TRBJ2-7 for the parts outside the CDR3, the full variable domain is DAGVTQSPTHLIKTRGQQVTLRCSPKSGHDTVSWYQQALGQGPQFIFQYYEEEERQRGNFPDRFSGHQFPNYSSELNVNALLLGDSALYLCASSLQGAGDEQYFGPGTRLTVT.

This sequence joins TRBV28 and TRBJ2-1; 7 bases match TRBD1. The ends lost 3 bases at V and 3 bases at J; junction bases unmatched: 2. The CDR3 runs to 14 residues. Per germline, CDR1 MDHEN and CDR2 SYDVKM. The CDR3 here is CASSFRGLYNEQFF. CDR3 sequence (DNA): TGTGCCAGCAGTTTTAGGGGGCTCTACAATGAGCAGTTCTTC. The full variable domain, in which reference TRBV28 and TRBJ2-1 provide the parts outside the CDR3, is DVKVTQSSRYLVKRTGEKVFLECVQDMDHENMFWYRQDPGLGLRLIYFSYDVKMKEKGDIPEGYSVSREKKERFSLILESASTNQTSMYLCASSFRGLYNEQFFGPGTRLTVL.

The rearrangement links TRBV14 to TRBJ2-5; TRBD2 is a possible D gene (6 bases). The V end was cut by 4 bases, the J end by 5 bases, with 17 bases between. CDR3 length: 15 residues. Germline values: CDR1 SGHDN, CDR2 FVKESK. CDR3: CASSPHGGTQETQYF. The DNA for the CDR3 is TGTGCCAGCAGCCCACACGGGGGAACCCAGGAGACCCAGTACTTC.

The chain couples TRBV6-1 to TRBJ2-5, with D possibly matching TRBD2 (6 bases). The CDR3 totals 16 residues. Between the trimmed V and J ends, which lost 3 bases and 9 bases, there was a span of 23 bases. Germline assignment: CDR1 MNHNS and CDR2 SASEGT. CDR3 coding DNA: TGTGCCAGCAGTGAGTTGGGGAGGAGGCCGGTTTGGGCCCAGTACTTC. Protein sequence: CASSELGRRPVWAQYF.

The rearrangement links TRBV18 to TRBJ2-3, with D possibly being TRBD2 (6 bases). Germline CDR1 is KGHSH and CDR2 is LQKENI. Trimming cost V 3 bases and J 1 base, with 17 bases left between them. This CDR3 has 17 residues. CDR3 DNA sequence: TGTGCCAGCTCACCCCTTGCCCGCGGGGTAGGCACAGATACGCAGTATTTT. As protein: CASSPLARGVGTDTQYF.